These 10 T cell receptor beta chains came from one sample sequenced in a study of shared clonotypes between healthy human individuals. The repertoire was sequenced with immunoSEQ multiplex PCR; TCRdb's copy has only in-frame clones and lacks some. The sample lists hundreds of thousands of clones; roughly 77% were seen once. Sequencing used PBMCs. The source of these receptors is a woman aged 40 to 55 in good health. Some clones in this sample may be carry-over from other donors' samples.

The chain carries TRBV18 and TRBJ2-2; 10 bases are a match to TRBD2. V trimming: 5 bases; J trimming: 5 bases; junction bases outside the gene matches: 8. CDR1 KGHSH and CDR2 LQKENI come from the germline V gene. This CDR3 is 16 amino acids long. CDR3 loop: CASSYSLAGWTGELFF. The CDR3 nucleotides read TGTGCCAGCTCATATTCACTAGCGGGATGGACCGGGGAGCTGTTTTTT.

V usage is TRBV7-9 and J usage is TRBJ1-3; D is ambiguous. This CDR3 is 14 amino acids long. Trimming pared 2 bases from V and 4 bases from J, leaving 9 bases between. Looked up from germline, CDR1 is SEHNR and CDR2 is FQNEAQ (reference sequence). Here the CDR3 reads CASSLSGSGNTIYF. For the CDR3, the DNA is TGTGCCAGCAGCTTAAGCGGGAGCGGAAACACCATATATTTT.

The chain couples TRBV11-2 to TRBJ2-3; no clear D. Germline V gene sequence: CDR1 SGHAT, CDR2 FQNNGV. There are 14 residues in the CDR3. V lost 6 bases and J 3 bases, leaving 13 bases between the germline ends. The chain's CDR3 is CASSPRVTTDTQYF. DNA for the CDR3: TGTGCCAGCAGTCCTAGGGTAACGACAGATACGCAGTATTTT.

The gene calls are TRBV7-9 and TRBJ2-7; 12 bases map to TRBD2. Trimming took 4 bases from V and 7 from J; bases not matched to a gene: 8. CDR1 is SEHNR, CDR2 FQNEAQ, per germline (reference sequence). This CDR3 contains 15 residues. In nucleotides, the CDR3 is TGTGCCAGCAGCTGGACTAGCGGGACGCGCGGAGAGCAGTACTTC. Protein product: CASSWTSGTRGEQYF.

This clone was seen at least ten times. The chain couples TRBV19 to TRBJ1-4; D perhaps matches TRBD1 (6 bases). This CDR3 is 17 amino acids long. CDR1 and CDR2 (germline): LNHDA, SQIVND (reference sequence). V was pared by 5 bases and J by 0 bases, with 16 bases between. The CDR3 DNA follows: TGTGCCAGTAGTGGTCCAGGGGATCCGGCAACTAATGAAAAACTGTTTTTT. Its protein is CASSGPGDPATNEKLFF.

The CDR3 here is CAISGLAGDEQFF. As DNA, the CDR3 is TGTGCCATCAGTGGACTAGCGGGAGATGAGCAGTTCTTC. The J gene is TRBJ2-1, the V gene TRBV10-3, with 12 nucleotides matching TRBD2. With 4 bases clipped from V and 8 bases from J, the junction kept 0 bases outside the gene matches. The CDR3 is 13 amino acids. Germline V gives CDR1 ENHRY, CDR2 SYGVKD.

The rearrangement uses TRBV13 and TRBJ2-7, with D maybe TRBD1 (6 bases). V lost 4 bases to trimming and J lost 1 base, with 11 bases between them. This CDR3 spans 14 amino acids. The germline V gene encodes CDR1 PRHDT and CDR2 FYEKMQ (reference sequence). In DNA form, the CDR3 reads TGTGCCAGCAGCTCTGGGACACCTTCCTACGAGCAGTACTTC. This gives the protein CASSSGTPSYEQYF.

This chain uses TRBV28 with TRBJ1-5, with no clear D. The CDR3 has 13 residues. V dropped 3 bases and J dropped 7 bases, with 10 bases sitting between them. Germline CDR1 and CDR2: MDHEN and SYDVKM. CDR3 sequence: CASSLGREQPQHF. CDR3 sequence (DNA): TGTGCCAGCAGTTTGGGTCGGGAGCAGCCCCAGCATTTT.

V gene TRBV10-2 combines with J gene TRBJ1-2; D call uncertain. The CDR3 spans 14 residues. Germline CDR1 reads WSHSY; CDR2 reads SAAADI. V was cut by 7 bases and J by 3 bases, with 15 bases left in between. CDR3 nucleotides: TGCGCCAGCACTGATAACGGTCGATACTATGGCTACACCTTC. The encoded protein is CASTDNGRYYGYTF.

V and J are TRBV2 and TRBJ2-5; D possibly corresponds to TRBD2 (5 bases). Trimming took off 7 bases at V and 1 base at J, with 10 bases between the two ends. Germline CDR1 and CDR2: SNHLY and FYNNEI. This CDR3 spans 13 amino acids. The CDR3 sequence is CASNRGGQETQYF. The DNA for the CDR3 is TGTGCCAGCAATCGGGGTGGCCAAGAGACCCAGTACTTC.